This passage covers 9 T cell receptor beta chains from one sample sequenced in a study of CD4 T cells in relation to SARS-CoV-2 and coronaviruses. The method was immunoSEQ multiplex PCR; TCRdb's version includes in-frame clones alone and lacks a portion of them. The data show tens of thousands of clones, more than 75% seen once. No antigens are known for them. The source material was memory CD4+ T cells from PBMCs, cultured in vitro. The receptors come from an adult with COVID-19.

The gene calls are TRBV14 and TRBJ2-7, with a weak D call TRBD1 (6 bases). CDR3 length: 17 residues. The ends were cut back, 1 base at V and 6 bases at J, with 22 bases in the middle. Germline lookup yields CDR1 SGHDN and CDR2 FVKESK. The CDR3 coding sequence is TGTGCCAGCAGCCAAGTCGGAATCGCAGGGGCGGGTGGCGAGCAGTACTTC. As protein: CASSQVGIAGAGGEQYF.

The chain is built from TRBV19 and TRBJ1-2; unclear D gene. The V and J ends lost 5 bases and 1 base respectively, with 14 bases between them. The germline V gene has CDR1 LNHDA and CDR2 SQIVND (reference sequence). The CDR3 extends over 15 amino acids. The CDR3 DNA sequence: TGTGCCAGTAGTTACGCGGAGGTTTTTAACTATGGCTACACCTTC. It codes for CASSYAEVFNYGYTF.

The CDR3 DNA reads TGTGCCAGCAGTGGACGGACTAGCGGGAGAATATACGAGCAGTACTTC. Encoded protein: CASSGRTSGRIYEQYF. This chain links TRBV6-1 with TRBJ2-7; 13 positions agree with TRBD2. The V gene end was trimmed by 4 bases and the J gene end by 4 bases; junction bases not matched to a gene: 7. Germline CDR1 MNHNS, CDR2 SASEGT. CDR3 length equals 16 residues.

In DNA, the CDR3 is TGCGCCAGCTCAGTCCAAAGGGACAATGAGCAGTTCTTC. The encoded protein is CASSVQRDNEQFF. The chain joins TRBV5-1 to TRBJ2-1; D gene ambiguous. The V end was cut by 7 bases, the J end by 5 bases, with 13 bases between. Germline values: CDR1 SGHRS, CDR2 YFSETQ. The length of the CDR3 is 13 residues.

A single count supports this clone. This rearrangement joins TRBV14 to TRBJ2-5; maybe TRBD2 (5 bases). The germline V gene encodes CDR1 SGHDN and CDR2 FVKESK. The CDR3 totals 14 residues. V was clipped by 3 bases and J by 5 bases, with 13 bases between them. The CDR3 sequence: CASSQSSRTETQYF. CDR3 DNA sequence: TGTGCCAGCAGCCAGTCTAGTAGGACTGAGACCCAGTACTTC.

The rearrangement joins TRBV27 to TRBJ2-3; TRBD2 is a possible D gene (5 bases). The CDR3 sequence is 12 residues long. The germline gives CDR1 MNHEY, CDR2 SMNVEV (reference sequence). V dropped 5 bases and J dropped 5 bases, with 8 bases sitting between them. The CDR3 region is CASSRRGDTQYF. The CDR3 DNA sequence: TGTGCCAGCAGTCGACGGGGAGATACGCAGTATTTT.

The chain uses TRBV19 and TRBJ1-3; possibly TRBD1 for D (6 bases). Trimming cost V 9 bases and J 4 bases, with 10 bases left between them. Germline V CDR1 and CDR2: LNHDA, SQIVND (reference sequence). This CDR3 has 12 residues. Here the CDR3 DNA reads TGTGCCAGCAGGGACAACGGAAACACCATATATTTT. It specifies CASRDNGNTIYF.

The chain is built from TRBV28 and TRBJ1-2; D might be TRBD1 (5 bases). The length of the CDR3 is 11 residues. Germline V gene lookup returns CDR1 MDHEN and CDR2 SYDVKM. V lost 11 bases, J lost 8 bases, and 15 bases lay in between. CDR3 sequence: CAGGREGGYTF. CDR3 in DNA: TGTGCCGGGGGACGCGAGGGGGGCTACACCTTC.

This rearrangement joins TRBV2 to TRBJ1-4; D is ambiguous. The CDR3 consists of 14 residues. The germline V gene encodes CDR1 SNHLY and CDR2 FYNNEI. V gave up 4 bases and J gave up 8 bases, with 14 bases separating them. In DNA, the CDR3 is TGTGCCAGCAGTGTCGTCAGGATCAGGGAAAAACTGTTTTTT. Amino acids: CASSVVRIREKLFF.